This T cell receptor beta chain was obtained from a study of T cell repertoires in cytomegalovirus infection. Study-wide context: Based on public TCR beta signatures, there were indications of CMV infection and of a matching HLA type. Whole-study findings and limits: HLA-C-restricted CMV-specific TCR beta clonotypes prevailed in the ex vivo response. The cumulative frequency of public TCR beta families identified carriers of CMV plus the relevant HLA.

This clonotype was seen at least ten times. Its specificity is unknown. The CDR3 extends over 15 amino acids. Trimming took 2 bases from V and 2 from J; bases not matched to a gene: 5. Germline V gene sequence: CDR1 MDHEN, CDR2 SYDVKM. TCRdb reprocessed the reads with MiXCR, giving one entry per CDR3 protein. The sample records about 76,000 distinct CDR3 sequences, 3% to 4.5% being singletons. The sequence was collected from a human donor in good health (CMV status not recorded). Some clones in this sample may be carry-over from other donors' samples. The sequencing input was PBMCs. This chain uses TRBV28 with TRBJ2-5; 7 nucleotides line up with TRBD1. The CDR3 region is CASSLAGTAQETQYF. CDR3 coding DNA: TGTGCCAGCAGTTTAGCCGGGACAGCTCAAGAGACCCAGTACTTC.